This passage covers 32 T cell receptor beta chains from one sample sequenced in a study of beta chain features in type 1 diabetes. Findings and caveats of the study: The study found moderately but significantly shorter TCRB CDR3s in all four CD4+ subsets of Type 1 diabetes patients.

Expressed TCRB transcripts were sequenced because the isolated RNA had all been reverse transcribed beforehand. The data were produced by immunoSEQ multiplex PCR, yet TCRdb's version contains in-frame clones alone and is incomplete. The profile shows roughly 160,000 clones, approximately 8.4% of them singletons. These receptors have no identified antigens. The sample taken for sequencing was central memory CD4+ T cells from blood. The receptors were gathered from a man aged 18-30 years with type 1 diabetes.

The chain recombines TRBV5-6 with TRBJ2-5, with D possibly being TRBD1 (6 bases). V was shortened by 2 bases and J by 3 bases, with 8 bases between the two germline ends. The CDR3 extends over 13 amino acids. Per germline, CDR1 SGHDT and CDR2 YYEEEE. CDR3 residues: CASSFGQKETQYF. CDR3 in DNA: TGTGCCAGCAGCTTTGGACAGAAAGAGACCCAGTACTTC.

This clone occurred a few times. The CDR3 here is CASSLEGRGGMNEQFF. The CDR3, as DNA: TGCGCCAGCAGCTTGGAGGGGCGGGGTGGTATGAATGAGCAGTTCTTC. The chain carries TRBV5-1 and TRBJ2-1; D is perhaps TRBD2 (6 bases). V lost 0 bases to trimming and J lost 7 bases, with 17 bases between them. This CDR3 is built from 16 residues. Germline values: CDR1 SGHRS, CDR2 YFSETQ.

CDR3 DNA: TGTGCTAGTGGTTTGGCATCGAGCGGGAGGGCCTCAGATACGCAGTATTTT. Amino acid sequence: CASGLASSGRASDTQYF. The rearrangement joins TRBV12-5 to TRBJ2-3, with TRBD2 identical over 10 bases. V trimming: 1 base; J trimming: 4 bases; junction bases outside the gene matches: 8. CDR1 is LGHNT, CDR2 FRNRAP, per germline. The CDR3 sequence is 17 residues long.

The chain couples TRBV5-1 to TRBJ2-3, with 13 bases matching TRBD2. The CDR3 has 19 residues. After removal of 6 bases from V and 0 bases from J, the junction contained 13 bases not matched to a gene. The germline CDR1 and CDR2 sequences are SGHRS and YFSETQ. CDR3 sequence: CASTRTSGGQRSSTDTQYF. In DNA form, the CDR3 reads TGCGCCAGCACCCGGACTAGCGGGGGCCAACGATCGAGCACAGATACGCAGTATTTT.

In its sample, this clone was seen many times. CDR3 nucleotides: TGCAGCGTTTCCTCGACGGGGAGGGCTGAAGCTTTCTTT. Its translation is CSVSSTGRAEAFF. The rearrangement joins TRBV29-1 to TRBJ1-1; D remains unclear. V was clipped by 5 bases and J by 6 bases, with 16 bases between them. The CDR3 sequence is 13 residues long. In germline, CDR1 is SQVTM, CDR2 ANQGSEA. The variable domain in full, with the rest retrieved from reference TRBV29-1 and TRBJ1-1, is SAVISQKPSRDICQRGTSLTIQCQVDSQVTMMFWYRQQPGQSLTLIATANQGSEATYESGFVIDKFPISRPNLTFSTLTVSNMSPEDSSIYLCSVSSTGRAEAFFGQGTRLTVV.

The table lists this clone with a few counts. The rearrangement uses TRBV5-1 and TRBJ2-2, with TRBD1 matching over 11 bases. CDR1 is SGHRS, CDR2 YFSETQ, per germline. The CDR3 spans 14 residues. J was trimmed by 5 bases and V by 6 bases; bases with no gene match: 3. The CDR3 region has the DNA TGCGCCAGCACGGACAGGGGGCAAACCGGGGAGCTGTTTTTT. It specifies CASTDRGQTGELFF.

The V gene is TRBV2, the J gene TRBJ2-4; possible D gene TRBD2, 6 bases. The CDR3 has 16 amino acids. In germline, CDR1 is SNHLY, CDR2 FYNNEI. The germline V and J ends were trimmed by 8 bases and 2 bases, with 19 bases remaining between them. In DNA, the CDR3 is TGTGCCAGCCGCGGAGGGCTAGCGTTGACCAAAAACATTCAGTACTTC. Protein product: CASRGGLALTKNIQYF. The whole variable domain, filled in from reference TRBV2 and TRBJ2-4, reads EPEVTQTPSHQVTQMGQEVILRCVPISNHLYFYWYRQILGQKVEFLVSFYNNEISEKSEIFDDQFSVERPDGSNFTLKIRSTKLEDSAMYFCASRGGLALTKNIQYFGAGTRLSVL.

This clone has just a few counts. The rearrangement uses TRBV30 and TRBJ1-2, with TRBD1 matching over 7 bases. The CDR3 contains 13 residues. CDR1 and CDR2 from the germline V gene are GTSNPN and SVGIG (reference sequence). J lost 8 bases, V lost 3 bases, and 9 bases had no gene match. The CDR3: CAWRYRGNYGYTF. CDR3 DNA: TGTGCCTGGAGGTACAGGGGTAATTACGGCTACACCTTC.

The gene calls are TRBV7-2 and TRBJ2-7, with a possible D match to TRBD1 (6 bases). V was cut by 1 base and J by 2 bases, with 9 bases left in between. The CDR3 is made up of 14 amino acids. Germline CDR1 SGHTA, CDR2 FQGNSA. CDR3 residues: CASSLGPGAYEQYF. CDR3 DNA: TGTGCCAGCAGCTTAGGGCCAGGGGCCTACGAGCAGTACTTC.

The rearrangement joins TRBV2 to TRBJ1-1; D is undetermined. There are 14 residues in the CDR3. V shed 2 bases and J shed 2 bases, with 9 bases lying between them. CDR1 and CDR2 from the germline V gene are SNHLY and FYNNEI. In DNA form, the CDR3 reads TGTGCCAGCAGTGAATTCCGGGAAAACACTGAAGCTTTCTTT. It specifies CASSEFRENTEAFF.

Only a few counts were recorded for this clone. The rearrangement links TRBV6-6 to TRBJ1-5; TRBD1 matches at 8 bases. In germline, CDR1 is MNHNY, CDR2 SVGAGI (reference sequence). After removal of 7 bases from V and 7 bases from J, the junction contained 6 bases not matched to a gene. This CDR3 region has 13 residues. CDR3 coding DNA: TGTGCCAGCACCTGGGACAGGAGCCAGCCCCAGCATTTT. Translation gives CASTWDRSQPQHF.

The chain links TRBV28 to TRBJ1-1; no clear D gene. V gave up 4 bases and J gave up 4 bases, with 10 bases separating them. The CDR3 totals 13 residues. Per germline, CDR1 MDHEN and CDR2 SYDVKM. In DNA form, the CDR3 reads TGTGCCAGCAGTTCGACACCTGGCACTGAAGCTTTCTTT. Translating gives CASSSTPGTEAFF.

The chain uses TRBV4-1 and TRBJ2-1, with a weak D call TRBD1 (6 bases). CDR3 size: 18 residues. V was cut by 2 bases and J by 12 bases, with 29 bases left in between. Germline V lookup: CDR1 MGHRA, CDR2 YSYEKL. CDR3 coding DNA: TGCGCCAGCAGCCAATTCACCGGGACAAGGCCTGGGGTTTTAGGGCAGTTCTTC. Amino acids: CASSQFTGTRPGVLGQFF.

This clone came up a few times. V gene TRBV7-9 combines with J gene TRBJ1-6, with TRBD1 matching 8 bases. Germline-derived CDR1 and CDR2 are SEHNR and FQNEAQ (reference sequence). This CDR3 spans 14 amino acids. V lost 3 bases to trimming and J lost 7 bases; unmatched junction nucleotides: 2. The CDR3 nucleotides read TGTGCCAGCAGCTTTACAGGGGGGAATTCACCCCTCCACTTT. The encoded protein is CASSFTGGNSPLHF.

The sample holds a few counts of this clone. J is TRBJ1-5 and V is TRBV7-2, with 8 bases matching TRBD1. The CDR3 consists of 12 residues. The V segment lost 4 bases and the J segment 9 bases; nucleotides outside the gene matches: 2. Germline V gene lookup returns CDR1 SGHTA and CDR2 FQGNSA. In DNA form, the CDR3 reads TGTGCCAGCAGCTCAGGGGGCCTGCCCCAGCATTTT. Translation gives CASSSGGLPQHF. Looking up the rest from reference TRBV7-2 and TRBJ1-5 gives the full variable domain: GAGVSQSPSNKVTEKGKDVELRCDPISGHTALYWYRQSLGQGLEFLIYFQGNSAPDKSGLPSDRFSAERTGGSVSTLTIQRTQQEDSAVYLCASSSGGLPQHFGDGTRLSIL.

This chain connects TRBV11-2 to TRBJ2-1; 8 nucleotides align to TRBD2. Germline loops: CDR1 SGHAT, CDR2 FQNNGV. The CDR3 has 14 amino acids. The V gene end was trimmed by 6 bases and the J gene end by 1 base; junction bases not matched to a gene: 2. The CDR3 DNA is TGTGCCAGCAGTCCGGGGGGGTCCTACAATGAGCAGTTCTTC. It translates to CASSPGGSYNEQFF.

A few counts support this clone. This chain uses TRBV5-4 with TRBJ2-1, with 7 bases that match TRBD2. The CDR3 runs 13 residues. Germline CDR1 and CDR2: SGHNT and YYREEE (reference sequence). Unmatched junction bases numbered 13, after V lost 4 bases and J lost 15 bases. The CDR3 region is CASSIMQRGGLFF. CDR3 DNA sequence: TGTGCCAGCAGCATTATGCAGCGCGGGGGTTTGTTCTTC.

This chain joins TRBV7-2 and TRBJ2-1; D perhaps matches TRBD2 (5 bases). This CDR3 spans 15 amino acids. Germline CDR1 SGHTA, CDR2 FQGNSA. The germline V and J ends were trimmed by 1 base and 2 bases, with 9 bases remaining between them. The DNA for the CDR3 is TGTGCCAGCAGCTTAGGGAGGCGTACCTACAATGAGCAGTTCTTC. It is translated as CASSLGRRTYNEQFF.

This clone was seen a handful of times. The J gene is TRBJ2-5, the V gene TRBV5-1, with a tentative D call TRBD1 (5 bases). Germline CDR1 is SGHRS and CDR2 is YFSETQ. Between the trimmed V and J ends, which lost 1 base and 3 bases, there was a span of 7 bases. The CDR3 sequence is 13 residues long. The DNA for the CDR3 is TGCGCCAGCAGCTTGTTCAGGGAAGAGACCCAGTACTTC. This sequence encodes CASSLFREETQYF.

This clone is a singleton in its sample. The chain joins TRBV28 to TRBJ2-1, with unresolved D. Per germline, CDR1 MDHEN and CDR2 SYDVKM. The CDR3 contains 13 residues. V lost 0 bases, J lost 10 bases, and 10 bases lay in between. CDR3 amino acids: CASSLWGPREQFF. DNA of the CDR3: TGTGCCAGCAGTTTATGGGGCCCCAGGGAGCAGTTCTTC.

The sample holds a few counts of this clone. The chain recombines TRBV18 with TRBJ2-7; no clear D gene. Trimming stripped 2 bases from V and 6 bases from J, with 5 bases between. Per germline, CDR1 KGHSH and CDR2 LQKENI. The CDR3 extends over 11 amino acids. The CDR3 protein is CASSPYGEQYF. The CDR3 coding sequence is TGTGCCAGCTCACCATACGGCGAGCAGTACTTC. Together with reference TRBV18 and TRBJ2-7, the CDR3 gives the full variable domain: NAGVMQNPRHLVRRRGQEARLRCSPMKGHSHVYWYRQLPEEGLKFMVYLQKENIIDESGMPKERFSAEFPKEGPSILRIQQVVRGDSAAYFCASSPYGEQYFGPGTRLTVT.

The chain uses TRBV7-9 and TRBJ1-2; weak D call: TRBD1 (5 bases). V lost 2 bases, J lost 2 bases, and 12 bases lay in between. CDR3 length equals 15 residues. CDR1 and CDR2 from the germline V gene are SEHNR and FQNEAQ (reference sequence). The CDR3, as DNA: TGTGCCAGCAGCTTACATTTCGGGGGGAACTATGGCTACACCTTC. It codes for CASSLHFGGNYGYTF.

The gene calls are TRBV6-4 and TRBJ1-2; unclear D gene. The CDR3 has 12 amino acids. CDR1 and CDR2 (germline): MRHNA, SNTAGT. The V end was cut by 2 bases, the J end by 5 bases, with 6 bases between. The CDR3 reads CASSDLAYGYTF. CDR3 sequence (DNA): TGTGCCAGCAGTGACCTGGCTTATGGCTACACCTTC.

The chain carries TRBV7-2 and TRBJ2-7; possible D gene TRBD1, 5 bases. V lost 3 bases to trimming and J lost 3 bases, with 15 bases between them. The V gene's germline CDR1 is SGHTA and CDR2 FQGNSA. The CDR3 spans 15 residues. The CDR3 bases are TGTGCCAGCAGCTTTGGGCAGGGTCAGCTCTACGAGCAGTACTTC. This sequence encodes CASSFGQGQLYEQYF.

This clone came up a few times. V is TRBV19 and J is TRBJ2-1, with 8 bases matching TRBD1. Unmatched junction bases numbered 3, after V lost 3 bases and J lost 2 bases. The length of the CDR3 is 15 residues. CDR1 LNHDA and CDR2 SQIVND come from the germline V gene (reference sequence). CDR3 nucleotide sequence: TGTGCCAGTAGTATGGACAGGGTCACCTACAATGAGCAGTTCTTC. This gives the protein CASSMDRVTYNEQFF.

This clone was detected a few times. This sequence joins TRBV7-6 and TRBJ2-7; 8 nucleotides line up with TRBD1. There are 15 residues in the CDR3. Per the germline V gene, CDR1 is SGHVS and CDR2 is FNYEAQ. After removal of 3 bases from V and 3 bases from J, the junction contained 7 bases not matched to a gene. The CDR3 nucleotides read TGTGCCAGCAGCTTGGGTCCAGGGGGCGTCTACGAGCAGTACTTC. It translates to CASSLGPGGVYEQYF.

This clone was recorded many times. The genes are TRBV10-3 and TRBJ2-2, with TRBD2 identical over 11 bases. The CDR3 sequence is 15 residues long. The trim removed 10 bases at V and 4 bases at J, leaving 8 bases unmatched. Germline values: CDR1 ENHRY, CDR2 SYGVKD. CDR3 nucleotides: TGTGCCACCGCGACTAGCGGGATGACCACCGGGGAGCTGTTTTTT. Its protein product is CATATSGMTTGELFF.

The sample holds many counts of this clone. The V call is TRBV7-2, the J call TRBJ2-1, with 8 bases that match TRBD1. The CDR3 has 17 residues. Germline CDR1 reads SGHTA; CDR2 reads FQGNSA. The J segment lost 8 bases and the V segment lost 5 bases, leaving 17 bases of the junction unmatched. The CDR3 spells CASSEIRADRAFDEQFF. The CDR3 DNA reads TGTGCCAGCAGCGAAATACGGGCGGACAGGGCTTTCGATGAGCAGTTCTTC.

In this sample, this clone turned up a few times. This chain links TRBV25-1 with TRBJ2-5, with a weak D call TRBD1 (5 bases). The CDR3 is 15 residues long. Trimming left V 1 base short and J 4 bases short, with 13 bases between. From germline, CDR1 is MGHDK and CDR2 SYGVNS. The CDR3 is CASSEWAGWGETQYF. In DNA form, the CDR3 reads TGTGCCAGCAGTGAATGGGCAGGGTGGGGAGAGACCCAGTACTTC.

The genes are TRBV28 and TRBJ2-2; 10 bases map to TRBD2. The CDR3 runs 15 residues. Germline V gene data show CDR1 as MDHEN and CDR2 as SYDVKM. The trim removed 5 bases at V and 5 bases at J, leaving 5 bases unmatched. The CDR3 coding sequence is TGTGCCAGCAGTCTGGGACTAGCGCGTACCGGGGAGCTGTTTTTT. It encodes CASSLGLARTGELFF.

The genes are TRBV25-1 and TRBJ1-1, with D unclear. The CDR3 contains 14 residues. The germline V and J ends were trimmed by 4 bases and 5 bases, with 14 bases remaining between them. The germline V gene encodes CDR1 MGHDK and CDR2 SYGVNS. CDR3 DNA sequence: TGTGCCAGCAGTGGTCGAACGGGAAGGACTGAAGCTTTCTTT. Its translation is CASSGRTGRTEAFF. Looking up the rest from reference TRBV25-1 and TRBJ1-1 gives the full variable domain: EADIYQTPRYLVIGTGKKITLECSQTMGHDKMYWYQQDPGMELHLIHYSYGVNSTEKGDLSSESTVSRIRTEHFPLTLESARPSHTSQYLCASSGRTGRTEAFFGQGTRLTVV.

This sequence joins TRBV2 and TRBJ2-5; 7 positions agree with TRBD1. In germline, CDR1 is SNHLY, CDR2 FYNNEI. Germline trimming cut 7 bases from V and 5 bases from J; bases unmatched to any gene: 4. The CDR3 covers 12 residues. The CDR3 DNA follows: TGTGCCAGCACTCAGGACAGGGAGACCCAGTACTTC. It specifies CASTQDRETQYF.